This paragraph reports one TCR beta chain. Those enrolled in Seattle joined during active infection and were followed longitudinally afterward. Original processing notes: Using reference gene primer amplification, nucleated cell counts were estimated. Here immunoSEQ multiplex PCR was the method, and the copy in TCRdb shows in-frame clones only, minus some. From that table come the V and J calls and clone size; the DNA was used to work out D and trimming. Among about 150,000 clones listed, approximately 85% were seen once. These data are taken from a study of blood T cell repertoires in COVID-19. Per germline, CDR1 SEHNR and CDR2 FQNEAQ (reference sequence). Trimming removed 4 bases from V and 1 base from J; junction bases left unmatched: 4. The CDR3 consists of 16 residues.

J is TRBJ1-6 and V is TRBV7-9; 7 nucleotides match TRBD1. Specimen: peripheral blood. The source is a man in his 60s with COVID-19, enrolled during active disease. This chain's CDR3 is CASSSRQGSYNSPLHF. The DNA of the CDR3 is TGTGCCAGCAGCTCCAGACAGGGATCCTATAATTCACCCCTCCACTTT.